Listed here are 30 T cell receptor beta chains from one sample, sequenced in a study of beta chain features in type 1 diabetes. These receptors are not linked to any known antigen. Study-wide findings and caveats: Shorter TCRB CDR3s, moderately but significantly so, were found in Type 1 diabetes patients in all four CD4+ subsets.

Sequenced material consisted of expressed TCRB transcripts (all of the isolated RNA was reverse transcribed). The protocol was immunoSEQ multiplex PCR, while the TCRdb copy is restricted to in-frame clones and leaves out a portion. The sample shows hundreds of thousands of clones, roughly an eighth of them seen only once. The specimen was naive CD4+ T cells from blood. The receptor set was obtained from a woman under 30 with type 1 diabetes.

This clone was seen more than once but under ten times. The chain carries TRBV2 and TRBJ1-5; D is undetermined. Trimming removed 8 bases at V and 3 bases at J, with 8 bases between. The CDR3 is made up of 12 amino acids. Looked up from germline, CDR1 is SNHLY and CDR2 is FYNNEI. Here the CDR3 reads CASEGHNQPQHF. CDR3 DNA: TGTGCCAGCGAGGGTCACAATCAGCCCCAGCATTTT. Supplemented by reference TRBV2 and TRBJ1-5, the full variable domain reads EPEVTQTPSHQVTQMGQEVILRCVPISNHLYFYWYRQILGQKVEFLVSFYNNEISEKSEIFDDQFSVERPDGSNFTLKIRSTKLEDSAMYFCASEGHNQPQHFGDGTRLSIL.

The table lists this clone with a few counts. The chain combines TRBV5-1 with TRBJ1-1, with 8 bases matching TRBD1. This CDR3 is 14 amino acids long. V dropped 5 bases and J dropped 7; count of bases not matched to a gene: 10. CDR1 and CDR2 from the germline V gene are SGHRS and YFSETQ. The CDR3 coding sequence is TGCGCCAGCAGTCCCGACAGGGGCCTCGGTGAAGCTTTCTTT. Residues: CASSPDRGLGEAFF.

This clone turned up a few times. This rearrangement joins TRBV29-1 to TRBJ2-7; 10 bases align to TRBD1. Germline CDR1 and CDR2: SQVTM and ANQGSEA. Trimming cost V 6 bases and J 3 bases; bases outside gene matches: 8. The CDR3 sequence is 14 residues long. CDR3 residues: CSVRETGGIYEQYF. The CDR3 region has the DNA TGCAGCGTGCGAGAGACAGGGGGCATCTACGAGCAGTACTTC.

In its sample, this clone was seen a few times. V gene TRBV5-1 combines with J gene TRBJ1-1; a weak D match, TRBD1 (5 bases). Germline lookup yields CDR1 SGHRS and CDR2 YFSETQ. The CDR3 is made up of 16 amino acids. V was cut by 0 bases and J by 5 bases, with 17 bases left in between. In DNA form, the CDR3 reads TGCGCCAGCAGCTTGGCCAGGGCTCGTCGGGGGACTGAAGCTTTCTTT. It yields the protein CASSLARARRGTEAFF.

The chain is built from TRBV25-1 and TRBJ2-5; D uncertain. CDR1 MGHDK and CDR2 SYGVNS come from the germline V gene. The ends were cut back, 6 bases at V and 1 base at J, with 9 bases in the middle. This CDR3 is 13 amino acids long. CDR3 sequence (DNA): TGTGCCAGCAGGCTGAGAGTCCAAGAGACCCAGTACTTC. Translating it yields CASRLRVQETQYF.

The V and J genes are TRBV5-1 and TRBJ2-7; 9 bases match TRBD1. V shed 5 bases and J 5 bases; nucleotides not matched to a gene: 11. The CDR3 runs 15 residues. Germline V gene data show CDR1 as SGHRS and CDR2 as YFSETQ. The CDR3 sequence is CASRRAGQGIDEQYF. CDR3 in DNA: TGCGCCAGCAGGAGGGCGGGACAGGGTATCGACGAGCAGTACTTC.

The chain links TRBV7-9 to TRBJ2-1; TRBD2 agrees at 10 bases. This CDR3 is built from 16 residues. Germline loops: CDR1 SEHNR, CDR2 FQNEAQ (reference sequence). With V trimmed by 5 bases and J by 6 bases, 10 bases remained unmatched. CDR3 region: CASSPPTSGKGNEQFF. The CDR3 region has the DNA TGTGCCAGCAGCCCCCCCACTAGCGGGAAGGGCAATGAGCAGTTCTTC.

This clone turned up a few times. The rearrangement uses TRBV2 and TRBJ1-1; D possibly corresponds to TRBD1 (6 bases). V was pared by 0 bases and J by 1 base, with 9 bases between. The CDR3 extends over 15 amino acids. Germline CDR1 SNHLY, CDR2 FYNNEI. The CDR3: CASSEAPGQNTEAFF. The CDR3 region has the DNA TGTGCCAGCAGTGAAGCACCGGGACAGAACACTGAAGCTTTCTTT.

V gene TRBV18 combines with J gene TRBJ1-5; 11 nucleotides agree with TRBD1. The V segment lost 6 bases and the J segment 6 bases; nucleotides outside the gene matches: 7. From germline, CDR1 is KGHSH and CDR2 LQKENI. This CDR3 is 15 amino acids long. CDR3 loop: CASSPGQGDGQPQHF. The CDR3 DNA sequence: TGTGCCAGCTCCCCGGGACAGGGGGACGGTCAGCCCCAGCATTTT.

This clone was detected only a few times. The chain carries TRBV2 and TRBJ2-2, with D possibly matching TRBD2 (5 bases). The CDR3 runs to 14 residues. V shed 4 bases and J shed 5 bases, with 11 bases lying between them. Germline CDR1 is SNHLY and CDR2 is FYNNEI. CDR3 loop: CASSGPGWTGELFF. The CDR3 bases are TGTGCCAGCAGTGGGCCGGGATGGACCGGGGAGCTGTTTTTT.

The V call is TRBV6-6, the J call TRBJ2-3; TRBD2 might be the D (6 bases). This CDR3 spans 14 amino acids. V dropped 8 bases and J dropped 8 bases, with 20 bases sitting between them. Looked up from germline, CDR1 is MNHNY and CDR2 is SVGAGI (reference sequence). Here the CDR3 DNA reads TGTGCCAGCTGTCCTGGGACTCCCGGCGGTACGCAGTATTTT. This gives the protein CASCPGTPGGTQYF.

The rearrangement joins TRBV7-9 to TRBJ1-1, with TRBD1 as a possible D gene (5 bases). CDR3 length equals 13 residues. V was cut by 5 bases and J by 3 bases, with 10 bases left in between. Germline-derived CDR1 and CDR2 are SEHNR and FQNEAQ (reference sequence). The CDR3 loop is CASSGGWYTEAFF. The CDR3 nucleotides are TGTGCCAGCAGCGGGGGGTGGTACACTGAAGCTTTCTTT.

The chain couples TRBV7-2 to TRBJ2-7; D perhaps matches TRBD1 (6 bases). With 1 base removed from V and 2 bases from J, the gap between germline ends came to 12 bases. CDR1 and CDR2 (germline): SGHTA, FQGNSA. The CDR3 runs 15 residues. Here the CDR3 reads CASSLEGTHPYEQYF. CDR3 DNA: TGTGCCAGCAGCTTAGAGGGGACACATCCCTACGAGCAGTACTTC. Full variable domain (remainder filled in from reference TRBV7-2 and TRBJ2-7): GAGVSQSPSNKVTEKGKDVELRCDPISGHTALYWYRQSLGQGLEFLIYFQGNSAPDKSGLPSDRFSAERTGGSVSTLTIQRTQQEDSAVYLCASSLEGTHPYEQYFGPGTRLTVT.

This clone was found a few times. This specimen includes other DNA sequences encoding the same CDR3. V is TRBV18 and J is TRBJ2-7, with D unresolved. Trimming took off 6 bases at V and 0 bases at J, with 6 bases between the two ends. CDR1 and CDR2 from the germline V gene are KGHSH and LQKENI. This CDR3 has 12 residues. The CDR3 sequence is CASSPSSYEQYF. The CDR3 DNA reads TGTGCCAGCTCTCCGAGCTCCTACGAGCAGTACTTC.

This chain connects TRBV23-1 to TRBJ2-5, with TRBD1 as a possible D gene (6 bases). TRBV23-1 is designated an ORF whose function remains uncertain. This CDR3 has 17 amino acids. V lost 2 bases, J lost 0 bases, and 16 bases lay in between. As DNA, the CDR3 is TGCGCCAGCAGTCAACCCCGGACAGATCTGTACCAAGAGACCCAGTACTTC. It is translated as CASSQPRTDLYQETQYF.

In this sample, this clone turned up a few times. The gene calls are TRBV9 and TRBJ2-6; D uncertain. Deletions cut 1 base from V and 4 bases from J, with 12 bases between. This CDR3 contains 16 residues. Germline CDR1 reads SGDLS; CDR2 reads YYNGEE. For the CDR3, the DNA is TGTGCCAGCAGCGTACAGACCTTGGGCGGGGCCAACGTCCTGACTTTC. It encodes CASSVQTLGGANVLTF.

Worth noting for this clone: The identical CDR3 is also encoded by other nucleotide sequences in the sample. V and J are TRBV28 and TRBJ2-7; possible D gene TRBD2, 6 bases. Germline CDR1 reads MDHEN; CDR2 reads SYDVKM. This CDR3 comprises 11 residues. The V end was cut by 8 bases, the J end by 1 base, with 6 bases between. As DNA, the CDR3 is TGTGCCAGCGGGGGGTCCTACGAGCAGTACTTC. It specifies CASGGSYEQYF.

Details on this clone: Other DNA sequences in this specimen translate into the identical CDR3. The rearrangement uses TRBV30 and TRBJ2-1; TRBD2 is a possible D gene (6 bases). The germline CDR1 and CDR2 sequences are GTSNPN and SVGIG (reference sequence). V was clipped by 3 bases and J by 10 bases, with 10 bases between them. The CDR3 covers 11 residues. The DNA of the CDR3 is TGTGCCTGGAGGGGACTGGGGGAGCAGTTCTTC. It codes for CAWRGLGEQFF.

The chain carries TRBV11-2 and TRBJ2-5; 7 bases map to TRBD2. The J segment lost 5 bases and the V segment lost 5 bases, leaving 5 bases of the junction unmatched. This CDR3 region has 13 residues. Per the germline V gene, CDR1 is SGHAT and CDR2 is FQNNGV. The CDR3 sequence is CASSPGGTETQYF. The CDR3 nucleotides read TGTGCCAGCAGCCCGGGGGGAACGGAGACCCAGTACTTC.

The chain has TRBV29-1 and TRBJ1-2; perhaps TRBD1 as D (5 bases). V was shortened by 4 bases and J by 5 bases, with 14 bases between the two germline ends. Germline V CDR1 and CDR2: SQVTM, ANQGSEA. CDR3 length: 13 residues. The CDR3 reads CSVVRGLEYGYTF. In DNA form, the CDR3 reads TGCAGCGTTGTCCGGGGGTTGGAGTATGGCTACACCTTC.

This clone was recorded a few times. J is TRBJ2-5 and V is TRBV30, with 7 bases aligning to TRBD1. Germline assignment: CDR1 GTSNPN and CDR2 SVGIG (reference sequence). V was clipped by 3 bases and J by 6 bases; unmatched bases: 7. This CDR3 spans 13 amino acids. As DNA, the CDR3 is TGTGCCTGGAGCCAGGGGGACAAGAAGACCCAGTACTTC. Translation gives CAWSQGDKKTQYF.

The CDR3 DNA reads TGTGCCAGCTGTAAATCTGGGGCCAACGTCCTGACTTTC. It is translated as CASCKSGANVLTF. The gene calls are TRBV27 and TRBJ2-6; no reliable D call. Germline V lookup: CDR1 MNHEY, CDR2 SMNVEV (reference sequence). The CDR3 contains 13 residues. V was shortened by 8 bases and J by 1 base, with 6 bases between the two germline ends.

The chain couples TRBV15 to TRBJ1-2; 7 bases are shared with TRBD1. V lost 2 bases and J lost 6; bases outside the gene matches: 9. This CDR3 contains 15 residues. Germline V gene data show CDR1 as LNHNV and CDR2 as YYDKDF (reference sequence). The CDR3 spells CATSRQQGLSDGYTF. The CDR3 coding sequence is TGTGCCACCAGCAGACAACAGGGGCTAAGCGATGGCTACACCTTC.

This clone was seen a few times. The DNA for the CDR3 is TGTGCCAGCAGCCAGGTAGCTGAGACCCAGTACTTC. It codes for CASSQVAETQYF. V gene TRBV14 combines with J gene TRBJ2-5, with no clear D. Germline V lookup: CDR1 SGHDN, CDR2 FVKESK. There are 12 residues in the CDR3. Trimming cost V 3 bases and J 5 bases, with 7 bases left between them.

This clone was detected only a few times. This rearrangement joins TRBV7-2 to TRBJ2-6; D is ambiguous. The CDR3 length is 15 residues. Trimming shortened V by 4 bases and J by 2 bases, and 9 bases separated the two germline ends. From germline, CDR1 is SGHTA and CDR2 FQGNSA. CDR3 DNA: TGTGCCAGCAGCTCTCCCCCTCCTGGGGCCAACGTCCTGACTTTC. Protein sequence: CASSSPPPGANVLTF. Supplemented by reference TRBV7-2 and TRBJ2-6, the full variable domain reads GAGVSQSPSNKVTEKGKDVELRCDPISGHTALYWYRQSLGQGLEFLIYFQGNSAPDKSGLPSDRFSAERTGGSVSTLTIQRTQQEDSAVYLCASSSPPPGANVLTFGAGSRLTVL.

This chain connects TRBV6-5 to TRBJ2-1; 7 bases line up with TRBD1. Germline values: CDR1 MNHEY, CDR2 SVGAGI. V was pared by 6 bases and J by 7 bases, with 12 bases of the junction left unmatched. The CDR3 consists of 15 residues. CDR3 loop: CASSTQTGLKNEQFF. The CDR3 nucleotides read TGTGCCAGCAGCACCCAGACAGGGTTGAAGAATGAGCAGTTCTTC.

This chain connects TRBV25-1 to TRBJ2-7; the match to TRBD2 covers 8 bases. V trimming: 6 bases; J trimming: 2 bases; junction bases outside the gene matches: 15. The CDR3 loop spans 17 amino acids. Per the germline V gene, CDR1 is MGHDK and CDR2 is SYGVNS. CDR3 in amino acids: CASRGGTSGTRAYEQYF. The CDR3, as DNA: TGTGCCAGCAGGGGGGGGACGTCCGGGACTAGAGCCTACGAGCAGTACTTC.

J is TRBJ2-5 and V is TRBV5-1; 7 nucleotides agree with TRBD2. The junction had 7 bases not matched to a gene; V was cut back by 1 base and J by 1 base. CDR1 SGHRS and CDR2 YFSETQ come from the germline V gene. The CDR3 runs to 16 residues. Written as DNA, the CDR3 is TGCGCCAGCAGCTTGCGGCTAGCGGACACCCAAGAGACCCAGTACTTC. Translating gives CASSLRLADTQETQYF.

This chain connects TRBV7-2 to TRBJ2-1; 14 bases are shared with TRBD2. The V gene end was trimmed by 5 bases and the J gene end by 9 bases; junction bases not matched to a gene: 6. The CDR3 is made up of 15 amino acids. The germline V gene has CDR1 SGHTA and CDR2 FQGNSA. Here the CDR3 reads CASSDLGLAGGEQFF. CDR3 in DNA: TGTGCCAGCAGCGACCTAGGACTAGCGGGAGGTGAGCAGTTCTTC.

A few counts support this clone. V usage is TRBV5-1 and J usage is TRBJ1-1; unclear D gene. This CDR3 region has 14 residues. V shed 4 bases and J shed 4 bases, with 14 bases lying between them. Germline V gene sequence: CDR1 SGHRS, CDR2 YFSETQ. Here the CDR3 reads CASSESRSVTEAFF. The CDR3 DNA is TGCGCCAGCAGCGAAAGTAGATCGGTCACTGAAGCTTTCTTT. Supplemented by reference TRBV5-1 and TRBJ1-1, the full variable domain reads KAGVTQTPRYLIKTRGQQVTLSCSPISGHRSVSWYQQTPGQGLQFLFEYFSETQRNKGNFPGRFSGRQFSNSRSEMNVSTLELGDSALYLCASSESRSVTEAFFGQGTRLTVV.